Below, 7 T cell receptor beta chains from the same sample are listed, as sequenced in a study of a mutant IDH1 vaccine in newly diagnosed glioma (dated by TCRdb to the early 2020s). Library creation used the immunoSEQ multiplex PCR assay. TCRdb provides this immuneACCESS table in a form limited to in-frame rearrangements. Some clones are lacking; in checked studies, under half of them reflect an unresolved V gene, and why the rest are absent is not known. The sample yields around 53,000 clones; under 85% were counted once. About 7% of the sample goes to the ten largest clones. Their specific antigens are unknown. The time point label here, explained by the study, means: week 35, safety follow-up. Every vaccine dose consisted of 300 ug of a 20-mer mutant IDH1 peptide in Montanide, administered subcutaneously together with topical imiquimod. Sequencing was performed on PBMCs, taken from a glioma patient whose treatment included an IDH1 peptide vaccine. The source of these receptors is a man aged 35 to 55 with glioma.

J is TRBJ2-7 and V is TRBV7-6, with 9 bases fitting TRBD2. Unmatched junction bases numbered 5, after V lost 0 bases and J lost 2 bases. Looked up from germline, CDR1 is SGHVS and CDR2 is FNYEAQ. The CDR3 contains 16 residues. In nucleotides, the CDR3 is TGTGCCAGCAGCTTAGCGTCGCGGGGGGGCCCCTACGAGCAGTACTTC. Translating it yields CASSLASRGGPYEQYF.

This clone was seen once. The rearrangement uses TRBV10-1 and TRBJ2-7; D unclear. Trimming cost V 5 bases and J 2 bases, with 13 bases left between them. CDR1 and CDR2 (germline): WNHNN, SYGVQD (reference sequence). This CDR3 contains 14 residues. CDR3 nucleotide sequence: TGCGCCAGCAGTTCAGGTACGAAGCCCTACGAGCAGTACTTC. Translated: CASSSGTKPYEQYF.

The gene calls are TRBV2 and TRBJ2-2; the D is unclear. This CDR3 contains 13 residues. In germline, CDR1 is SNHLY, CDR2 FYNNEI. Trimming took off 1 base at V and 4 bases at J, with 4 bases between the two ends. DNA of the CDR3: TGTGCCAGCAGTGAAGGGGGCACCGGGGAGCTGTTTTTT. It yields the protein CASSEGGTGELFF. Combining the CDR3 with reference TRBV2 and TRBJ2-2 gives the whole variable domain EPEVTQTPSHQVTQMGQEVILRCVPISNHLYFYWYRQILGQKVEFLVSFYNNEISEKSEIFDDQFSVERPDGSNFTLKIRSTKLEDSAMYFCASSEGGTGELFFGEGSRLTVL.

The J gene is TRBJ2-5, the V gene TRBV5-6; D call uncertain. The CDR3 has 12 amino acids. Germline assignment: CDR1 SGHDT and CDR2 YYEEEE. V gave up 2 bases and J gave up 5 bases, with 7 bases separating them. The DNA of the CDR3 is TGTGCCAGCAGCTTTGGGCTGGAGACCCAGTACTTC. Translated: CASSFGLETQYF.

The CDR3 DNA sequence: TGCAGCGTTGGTTTCTGGGGGCAGCGTTGGGAGCAGTACTTC. Protein sequence: CSVGFWGQRWEQYF. The rearrangement joins TRBV29-1 to TRBJ2-7; D might be TRBD1 (6 bases). This CDR3 has 14 amino acids. Germline V lookup: CDR1 SQVTM, CDR2 ANQGSEA. V was cut by 4 bases and J by 7 bases, with 20 bases left in between.

The chain links TRBV25-1 to TRBJ2-7; D not certain. The CDR3 sequence is 11 residues long. V was clipped by 4 bases and J by 3 bases, with 4 bases between them. The germline gives CDR1 MGHDK, CDR2 SYGVNS. The CDR3 is CASSANYEQYF. For the CDR3, the DNA is TGTGCCAGCAGTGCTAACTACGAGCAGTACTTC.

This clone was seen just once. The gene calls are TRBV29-1 and TRBJ1-2, with D possibly matching TRBD1 (5 bases). Trimming shortened V by 4 bases and J by 6 bases, and 18 bases separated the two germline ends. The germline gives CDR1 SQVTM, CDR2 ANQGSEA. This CDR3 is 14 amino acids long. CDR3 residues: CSVVIGNWGDGYTF. The CDR3 region has the DNA TGCAGCGTTGTTATAGGGAATTGGGGCGATGGCTACACCTTC.